The entry that follows covers one TCR beta chain sequence. Its antigen is as yet unknown. The CDR3 loop spans 14 amino acids. With 4 bases clipped from V and 5 bases from J, the junction kept 3 bases outside the gene matches. CDR1 is MNHNY, CDR2 SVGAGI, per germline (reference sequence). This sample is drawn from a study of T cells in localized non-small cell lung cancer. Regarding the study as a whole: Uninvolved adjacent lung showed the highest T cell clonality, exceeding tumor.

TCRdb's copy holds only in-frame clones and misses some; the assay was immunoSEQ multiplex PCR. This sample yields roughly 34,000 clones, of which around 84% are seen a single time; around 4% belongs to the top ten. V is TRBV6-6 and J is TRBJ1-4; 8 bases align to TRBD1. This clonotype was obtained from a male donor older than 55 with stage III lung adenocarcinoma. The sample in question was peripheral blood, obtained before any cancer treatment. The chain's CDR3 is CASSFGTGNEKLFF. CDR3 nucleotides: TGTGCCAGCAGTTTCGGGACAGGCAATGAAAAACTGTTTTTT.